What follows are 9 T cell receptor beta chains derived from one specimen sequenced in a study of CD8+ T cells in alopecia areata. Reverse transcription of extracted RNA yielded cDNA, which provided the sequencing template. TCRdb keeps only in-frame clones here, not all; method: immunoSEQ multiplex PCR. The sample shows 200,000 to 250,000 clones, roughly two thirds of them seen only once. The sequencing here drew on CD4+ T cells sorted from blood, taken at week 0. These receptors were taken from a human donor with alopecia areata.

This clone has only a few counts. The J gene is TRBJ2-3, the V gene TRBV5-1; TRBD1 is a possible D gene (5 bases). This CDR3 spans 14 amino acids. Trimming took 2 bases from V and 3 from J, leaving 10 bases between them. Germline CDR1 reads SGHRS; CDR2 reads YFSETQ. In DNA form, the CDR3 reads TGCGCCAGCAGCTTAACCAGGGAAACAGATACGCAGTATTTT. It translates to CASSLTRETDTQYF. The whole variable domain, filled in from reference TRBV5-1 and TRBJ2-3, reads KAGVTQTPRYLIKTRGQQVTLSCSPISGHRSVSWYQQTPGQGLQFLFEYFSETQRNKGNFPGRFSGRQFSNSRSEMNVSTLELGDSALYLCASSLTRETDTQYFGPGTRLTVL.

The chain joins TRBV30 to TRBJ2-1; D is unresolved. Trimming left V 1 base short and J 5 bases short, with 12 bases between. This CDR3 region has 14 residues. Looked up from germline, CDR1 is GTSNPN and CDR2 is SVGIG (reference sequence). The CDR3 DNA sequence: TGTGCCTGGAGTGGCCGGACCCGAAACAATGAGCAGTTCTTC. Translating gives CAWSGRTRNNEQFF.

This clone has only a few counts. This chain joins TRBV29-1 and TRBJ1-1; 7 bases fit TRBD1. Germline lookup yields CDR1 SQVTM and CDR2 ANQGSEA. The CDR3 has 14 amino acids. The V and J ends lost 6 bases and 1 base, in that order; junction bases with no gene match: 8. Here the CDR3 reads CSVRQGPSNTEAFF. The CDR3 DNA follows: TGCAGCGTCAGACAGGGACCTTCGAACACTGAAGCTTTCTTT.

This clone appeared a few times. The chain couples TRBV14 to TRBJ1-2, with D unresolved. Germline lookup yields CDR1 SGHDN and CDR2 FVKESK. V was cut by 3 bases and J by 2 bases, with 4 bases left in between. This CDR3 contains 12 residues. CDR3 in amino acids: CASSQENYGYTF. CDR3 sequence (DNA): TGTGCCAGCAGCCAGGAAAACTATGGCTACACCTTC.

The chain joins TRBV5-6 to TRBJ1-5; 10 bases agree with TRBD1. V lost 4 bases to trimming and J lost 13 bases; unmatched junction nucleotides: 8. The CDR3 runs to 13 residues. Germline V gives CDR1 SGHDT, CDR2 YYEEEE. The CDR3 spells CASSPGTGAEQHF. The DNA of the CDR3 is TGTGCCAGCAGCCCAGGGACAGGGGCAGAACAGCATTTT.

This chain joins TRBV7-8 and TRBJ1-2, with TRBD1 identical over 12 bases. The CDR3 is 17 amino acids. From germline, CDR1 is SGHVS and CDR2 FQNEAQ. J was trimmed by 4 bases and V by 4 bases; bases with no gene match: 10. The CDR3 protein is CASSSWDRGLVGYGYTF. CDR3 DNA sequence: TGTGCCAGCAGCTCCTGGGACAGGGGGCTCGTCGGCTATGGCTACACCTTC.

V gene TRBV6-6 combines with J gene TRBJ2-3; 7 bases align to TRBD2. Per the germline V gene, CDR1 is MNHNY and CDR2 is SVGAGI (reference sequence). V shed 2 bases, J shed 1 base, and the junction held 3 bases outside the gene matches. CDR3 length: 15 residues. This CDR3 is CASSYMGGGTDTQYF. Written as DNA, the CDR3 is TGTGCCAGCAGTTACATGGGGGGGGGCACAGATACGCAGTATTTT.

A single count supports this clone. CDR3 DNA: TGCGCCAGCAGCAGCAGGACAGGGATATACAATGAGCAGTTCTTC. Translated: CASSSRTGIYNEQFF. The rearrangement uses TRBV5-1 and TRBJ2-1, with 8 nucleotides matching TRBD1. CDR3 length: 15 amino acids. CDR1 is SGHRS and CDR2 is YFSETQ in the germline V gene. V lost 4 bases and J lost 4; bases outside the gene matches: 7.

The CDR3 protein is CAWSRRRNEQFF. DNA for the CDR3: TGTGCCTGGAGCCGCCGCCGAAATGAGCAGTTCTTC. The chain combines TRBV30 with TRBJ2-1; D unclear. The ends were cut back, 3 bases at V and 7 bases at J, with 10 bases in the middle. Germline V gene data show CDR1 as GTSNPN and CDR2 as SVGIG (reference sequence). The CDR3 has 12 amino acids.